One sample yielded the 22 T cell receptor beta chains listed below, sequenced in a study of cytomegalovirus exposure and HLA in healthy donors. The PCR was carried out with 60 Vbeta primers and 13 Jbeta primers. The protocol was immunoSEQ multiplex PCR, while the TCRdb copy is restricted to in-frame clones and leaves out a portion. The sample includes under 200,000 clones, roughly 80% of them seen just once. Sample: PBMCs. The source of these receptors is a man under 40 in good health and CMV-seronegative.

The V gene is TRBV5-1, the J gene TRBJ2-7; 7 nucleotides align to TRBD1. The trim removed 4 bases at V and 1 base at J, leaving 8 bases unmatched. The CDR3 totals 15 residues. Germline lookup yields CDR1 SGHRS and CDR2 YFSETQ. CDR3 nucleotide sequence: TGCGCCAGCAGCCCTAGGGACAGCTATTCCTACGAGCAGTACTTC. Translation gives CASSPRDSYSYEQYF.

The J gene is TRBJ1-2, the V gene TRBV7-8; D is possibly TRBD1 (5 bases). The CDR3 is 15 residues long. The germline V gene has CDR1 SGHVS and CDR2 FQNEAQ. The V gene lost 5 bases and the J gene lost 8 bases, with 21 bases spanning the gap. The CDR3 DNA sequence: TGTGCCAGCAGCCTGGGGGAGGGGTTGCCCCGGGGCTACACCTTC. Translating gives CASSLGEGLPRGYTF. Looking up the rest from reference TRBV7-8 and TRBJ1-2 gives the full variable domain: GAGVSQSPRYKVAKRGQDVALRCDPISGHVSLFWYQQALGQGPEFLTYFQNEAQLDKSGLPSDRFFAERPEGSVSTLKIQRTQQEDSAVYLCASSLGEGLPRGYTFGSGTRLTVV.

The rearrangement uses TRBV5-1 and TRBJ2-1; a weak D match, TRBD2 (6 bases). This CDR3 is built from 14 residues. The V gene lost 3 bases and the J gene lost 5 bases, with 12 bases spanning the gap. From germline, CDR1 is SGHRS and CDR2 YFSETQ. The CDR3 reads CASSSRDRNNEQFF. The CDR3 coding sequence is TGCGCCAGCAGCTCGCGGGACCGTAACAATGAGCAGTTCTTC.

This chain links TRBV4-3 with TRBJ1-2, with TRBD1 identical over 8 bases. V dropped 1 base and J dropped 4; count of bases not matched to a gene: 8. There are 16 residues in the CDR3. Germline V lookup: CDR1 LGHNA, CDR2 YSLEER. CDR3 bases: TGCGCCAGCAGCCAAGCAACGACAGGGGCCCTCTATGGCTACACCTTC. This gives the protein CASSQATTGALYGYTF.

V and J are TRBV5-1 and TRBJ1-2; D is unresolved. CDR1 and CDR2 from the germline V gene are SGHRS and YFSETQ. CDR3 size: 12 residues. Trimming shortened V by 0 bases and J by 9 bases, and 9 bases separated the two germline ends. CDR3: CASSLDRGSYTF. DNA for the CDR3: TGCGCCAGCAGCTTGGATCGGGGAAGCTACACCTTC.

This clone was recorded once. The chain joins TRBV2 to TRBJ2-1, with TRBD2 identical over 12 bases. J was trimmed by 1 base and V by 1 base; bases with no gene match: 5. CDR1 and CDR2 from the germline V gene are SNHLY and FYNNEI. There are 18 residues in the CDR3. The CDR3 sequence: CASSEDTSGGLSYNEQFF. In DNA form, the CDR3 reads TGTGCCAGCAGTGAAGACACTAGCGGGGGGTTATCCTACAATGAGCAGTTCTTC. Drawing the rest from reference TRBV2 and TRBJ2-1, the complete variable domain is EPEVTQTPSHQVTQMGQEVILRCVPISNHLYFYWYRQILGQKVEFLVSFYNNEISEKSEIFDDQFSVERPDGSNFTLKIRSTKLEDSAMYFCASSEDTSGGLSYNEQFFGPGTRLTVL.

Only one count was recorded for this clone. V and J are TRBV29-1 and TRBJ1-2, with TRBD1 identical over 9 bases. The germline CDR1 and CDR2 sequences are SQVTM and ANQGSEA. Trimming took 4 bases from V and 4 from J; bases not matched to a gene: 7. This CDR3 has 14 residues. CDR3 in amino acids: CSVGSPDRGYGYTF. The CDR3 nucleotides read TGCAGCGTTGGGAGCCCGGACAGGGGCTATGGCTACACCTTC.

A single count supports this clone. The rearrangement joins TRBV10-2 to TRBJ2-7, with D possibly TRBD1 on 7 matching bases. Trimming left V 3 bases short and J 4 bases short, with 13 bases between. The CDR3 covers 14 residues. The germline V gene has CDR1 WSHSY and CDR2 SAAADI. CDR3 nucleotide sequence: TGCGCCAGCAGTGATTTGACAGGGAGGTACGAGCAGTACTTC. Encoded protein: CASSDLTGRYEQYF.

The chain employs TRBV7-3 and TRBJ2-1, with 10 bases lining up with TRBD2. There are 15 residues in the CDR3. Germline-derived CDR1 and CDR2 are SGHTA and FQGTGA. The trim removed 3 bases at V and 2 bases at J, leaving 1 base unmatched. DNA of the CDR3: TGTGCCAGCAGCTTCCTAGCGGGGGCCTACAATGAGCAGTTCTTC. It translates to CASSFLAGAYNEQFF.

Only a few counts were recorded for this clone. The rearrangement links TRBV5-1 to TRBJ2-1; 15 nucleotides align to TRBD2. The CDR3 covers 20 residues. From germline, CDR1 is SGHRS and CDR2 YFSETQ. V gave up 3 bases and J gave up 0 bases; unmatched junction bases: 10. CDR3 coding DNA: TGCGCCAGCAGCTCCACCGGGACTAGCGGGGGGAAGAGCTCCTACAATGAGCAGTTCTTC. This codes for CASSSTGTSGGKSSYNEQFF.

The rearrangement uses TRBV9 and TRBJ1-4, with D possibly matching TRBD1 (5 bases). The CDR3 sequence is 13 residues long. Germline loops: CDR1 SGDLS, CDR2 YYNGEE. The V end was cut by 4 bases, the J end by 8 bases, with 12 bases between. As DNA, the CDR3 is TGTGCCAGCAGCTTGGGGGGTGGAGAAAAACTGTTTTTT. It encodes CASSLGGGEKLFF.

The rearrangement joins TRBV4-1 to TRBJ2-3; D may be TRBD2 (5 bases). This CDR3 is 16 amino acids long. V gave up 0 bases and J gave up 3 bases, with 13 bases separating them. CDR1 is MGHRA, CDR2 YSYEKL, per germline. The CDR3 protein is CASSQEAGSETDTQYF. The CDR3 DNA reads as TGCGCCAGCAGCCAAGAGGCGGGCTCGGAAACAGATACGCAGTATTTT.

The chain couples TRBV5-4 to TRBJ1-6; 7 nucleotides line up with TRBD1. This CDR3 spans 15 amino acids. Germline V gives CDR1 SGHNT, CDR2 YYREEE (reference sequence). Unmatched junction bases numbered 8, after V lost 4 bases and J lost 7 bases. This CDR3 is CASSPTGTDNSPLHF. The CDR3 DNA reads as TGTGCCAGCAGCCCGACCGGGACAGACAATTCACCCCTCCACTTT.

The chain uses TRBV18 and TRBJ2-3, with 10 bases that match TRBD2. Germline trimming cut 0 bases from V and 6 bases from J; bases unmatched to any gene: 9. The CDR3 consists of 17 residues. Germline V gives CDR1 KGHSH, CDR2 LQKENI. For the CDR3, the DNA is TGTGCCAGCTCACCACCTTGGGCTAGCGGGAGTCTCGATACGCAGTATTTT. Translating it yields CASSPPWASGSLDTQYF.

This clone was seen a handful of times. The chain combines TRBV7-9 with TRBJ2-7; 8 positions match TRBD2. This CDR3 region has 15 residues. Germline V gene lookup returns CDR1 SEHNR and CDR2 FQNEAQ (reference sequence). The ends lost 4 bases at V and 0 bases at J; junction bases unmatched: 5. The CDR3 protein is CASSSPLAASYEQYF. As DNA, the CDR3 is TGTGCCAGCAGCTCCCCACTAGCGGCCTCCTACGAGCAGTACTTC.

This rearrangement joins TRBV6-5 to TRBJ1-2, with a possible D match to TRBD1 (5 bases). The CDR3 runs 15 residues. Trimming stripped 0 bases from V and 5 bases from J, with 13 bases between. The germline V gene encodes CDR1 MNHEY and CDR2 SVGAGI. The CDR3 loop is CASSYSPGLTYGYTF. DNA for the CDR3: TGTGCCAGCAGTTACTCGCCAGGGCTGACGTATGGCTACACCTTC.

The chain employs TRBV7-9 and TRBJ2-1; D call uncertain. The CDR3 totals 16 residues. V was clipped by 3 bases and J by 3 bases, with 15 bases between them. Germline V lookup: CDR1 SEHNR, CDR2 FQNEAQ (reference sequence). CDR3 nucleotides: TGTGCCAGCAGCTTTCCCGGCGGCCCCGACTACAATGAGCAGTTCTTC. It specifies CASSFPGGPDYNEQFF.

The sample holds a few counts of this clone. The chain joins TRBV14 to TRBJ2-1; TRBD2 is a possible D gene (5 bases). V shed 8 bases and J shed 11 bases, with 19 bases lying between them. Looked up from germline, CDR1 is SGHDN and CDR2 is FVKESK. The length of the CDR3 is 13 residues. DNA of the CDR3: TGTGCCAGCGGCGGGCCGATAACGGGCAAGCAGTTCTTC. It specifies CASGGPITGKQFF. Drawing the rest from reference TRBV14 and TRBJ2-1, the complete variable domain is EAGVTQFPSHSVIEKGQTVTLRCDPISGHDNLYWYRRVMGKEIKFLLHFVKESKQDESGMPNNRFLAERTGGTYSTLKVQPAELEDSGVYFCASGGPITGKQFFGPGTRLTVL.

V gene TRBV5-1 combines with J gene TRBJ2-1; 11 bases line up with TRBD2. With 3 bases clipped from V and 9 bases from J, the junction kept 14 bases outside the gene matches. Germline CDR1 and CDR2: SGHRS and YFSETQ. The CDR3 is 17 amino acids. This CDR3 is CASSSRLAGNTGGEQFF. CDR3 DNA: TGCGCCAGCAGCTCACGACTAGCGGGAAACACCGGCGGTGAGCAGTTCTTC.

The chain recombines TRBV5-5 with TRBJ2-5, with TRBD1 matching 7 bases. The CDR3 is 14 amino acids. The V segment lost 4 bases and the J segment 2 bases; nucleotides outside the gene matches: 5. Germline CDR1 SGHKS, CDR2 YYEKEE (reference sequence). The CDR3 DNA reads as TGTGCCAGCAGCATCCACAGGGGTCAAGAGACCCAGTACTTC. Protein product: CASSIHRGQETQYF.

The table lists this clone with a few counts. The rearrangement uses TRBV18 and TRBJ1-1; TRBD1 matches at 11 bases. The CDR3 consists of 15 residues. With V trimmed by 3 bases and J by 7 bases, 7 bases remained unmatched. CDR1 KGHSH and CDR2 LQKENI come from the germline V gene. The CDR3 region is CASSPQGQGVGEAFF. CDR3 coding DNA: TGTGCCAGCTCACCCCAGGGACAGGGGGTTGGTGAAGCTTTCTTT.

The chain joins TRBV2 to TRBJ2-7; maybe TRBD1 (6 bases). This CDR3 has 12 amino acids. V was trimmed by 5 bases and J by 6 bases, leaving 11 bases between them. The germline V gene encodes CDR1 SNHLY and CDR2 FYNNEI. CDR3 DNA: TGTGCCAGCAGTTTACAGGGTGCCGAGCAGTACTTC. Translating it yields CASSLQGAEQYF.